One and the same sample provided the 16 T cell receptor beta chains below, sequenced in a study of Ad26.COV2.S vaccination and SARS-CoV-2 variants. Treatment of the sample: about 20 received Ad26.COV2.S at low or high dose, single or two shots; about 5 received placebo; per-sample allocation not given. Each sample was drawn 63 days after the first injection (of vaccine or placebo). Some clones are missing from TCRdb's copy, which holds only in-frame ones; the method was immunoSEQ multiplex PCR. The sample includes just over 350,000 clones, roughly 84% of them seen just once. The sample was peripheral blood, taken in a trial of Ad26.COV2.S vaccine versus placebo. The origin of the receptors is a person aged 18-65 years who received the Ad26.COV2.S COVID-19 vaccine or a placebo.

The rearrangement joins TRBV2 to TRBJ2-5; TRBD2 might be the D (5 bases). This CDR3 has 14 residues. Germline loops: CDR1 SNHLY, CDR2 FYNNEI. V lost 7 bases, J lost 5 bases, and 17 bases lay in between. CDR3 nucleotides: TGTGCCAGCACCCTATCCCAGAGGGCTGAGACCCAGTACTTC. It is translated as CASTLSQRAETQYF.

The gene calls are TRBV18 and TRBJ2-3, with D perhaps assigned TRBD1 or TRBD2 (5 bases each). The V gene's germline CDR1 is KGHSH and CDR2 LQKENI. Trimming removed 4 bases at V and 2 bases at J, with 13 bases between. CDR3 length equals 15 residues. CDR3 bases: TGTGCCAGCTCACGGCAGGGACCCCACACAGATACGCAGTATTTT. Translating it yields CASSRQGPHTDTQYF.

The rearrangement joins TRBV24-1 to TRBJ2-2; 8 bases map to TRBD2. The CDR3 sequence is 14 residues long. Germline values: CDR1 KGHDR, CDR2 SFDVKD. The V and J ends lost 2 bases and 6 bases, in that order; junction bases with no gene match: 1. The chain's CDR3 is CATSDWTSPGELFF. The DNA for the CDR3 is TGTGCCACCAGTGATTGGACTAGCCCCGGGGAGCTGTTTTTT.

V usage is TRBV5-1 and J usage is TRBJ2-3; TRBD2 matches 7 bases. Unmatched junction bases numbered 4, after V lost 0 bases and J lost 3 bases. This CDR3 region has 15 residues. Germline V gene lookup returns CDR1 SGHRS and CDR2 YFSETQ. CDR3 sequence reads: CASSLERAGTDTQYF. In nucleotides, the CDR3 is TGCGCCAGCAGCTTGGAGCGAGCGGGGACAGATACGCAGTATTTT.

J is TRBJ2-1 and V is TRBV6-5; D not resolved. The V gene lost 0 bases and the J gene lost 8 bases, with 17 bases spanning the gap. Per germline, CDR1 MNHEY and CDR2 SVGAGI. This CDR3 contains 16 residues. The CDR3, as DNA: TGTGCCAGCAGTTACTCAAACCGACCCACCTTTGATGAGCAGTTCTTC. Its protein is CASSYSNRPTFDEQFF.

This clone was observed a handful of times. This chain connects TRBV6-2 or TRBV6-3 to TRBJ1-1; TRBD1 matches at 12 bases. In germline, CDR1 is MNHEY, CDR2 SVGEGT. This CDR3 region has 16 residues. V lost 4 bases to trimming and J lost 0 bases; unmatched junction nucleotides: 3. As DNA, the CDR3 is TGTGCCAGCAGTTCGGGACAGGGGGCCATGAACACTGAAGCTTTCTTT. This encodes CASSSGQGAMNTEAFF.

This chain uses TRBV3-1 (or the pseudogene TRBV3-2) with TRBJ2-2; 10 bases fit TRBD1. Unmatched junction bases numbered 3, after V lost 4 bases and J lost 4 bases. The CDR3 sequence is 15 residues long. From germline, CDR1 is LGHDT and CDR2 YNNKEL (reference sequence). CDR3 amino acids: CASSPWDRGTGELFF. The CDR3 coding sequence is TGTGCCAGCAGCCCTTGGGACAGGGGCACCGGGGAGCTGTTTTTT.

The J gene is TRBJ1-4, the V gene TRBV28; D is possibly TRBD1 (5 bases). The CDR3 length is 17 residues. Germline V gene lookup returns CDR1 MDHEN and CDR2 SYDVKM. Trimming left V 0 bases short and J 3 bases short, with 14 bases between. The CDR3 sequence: CASSLWGVGSANEKLFF. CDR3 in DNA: TGTGCCAGCAGTTTATGGGGGGTTGGTTCTGCTAATGAAAAACTGTTTTTT.

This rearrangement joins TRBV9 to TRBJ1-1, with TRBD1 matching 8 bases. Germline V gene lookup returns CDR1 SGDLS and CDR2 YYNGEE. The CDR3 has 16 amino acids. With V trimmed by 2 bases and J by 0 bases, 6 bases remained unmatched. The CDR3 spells CASSVRDRFMNTEAFF. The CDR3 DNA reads TGTGCCAGCAGCGTCCGGGACAGGTTTATGAACACTGAAGCTTTCTTT.

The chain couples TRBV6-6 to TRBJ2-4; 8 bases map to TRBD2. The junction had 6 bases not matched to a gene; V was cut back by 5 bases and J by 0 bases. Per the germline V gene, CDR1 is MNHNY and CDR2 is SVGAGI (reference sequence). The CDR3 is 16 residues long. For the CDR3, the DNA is TGTGCCAGCAGTCAAACTAGCGGATTAGCCAAAAACATTCAGTACTTC. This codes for CASSQTSGLAKNIQYF.

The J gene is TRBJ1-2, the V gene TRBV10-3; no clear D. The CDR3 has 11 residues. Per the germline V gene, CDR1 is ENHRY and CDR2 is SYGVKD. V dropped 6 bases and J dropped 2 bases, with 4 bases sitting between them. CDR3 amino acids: CAISENYGYTF. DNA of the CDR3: TGTGCCATCAGCGAGAACTATGGCTACACCTTC.

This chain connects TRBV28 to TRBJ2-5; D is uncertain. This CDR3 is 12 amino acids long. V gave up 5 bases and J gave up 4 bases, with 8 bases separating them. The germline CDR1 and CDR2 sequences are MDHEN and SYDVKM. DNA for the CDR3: TGTGCCAGCAGTCGTAGTGTAGAGACCCAGTACTTC. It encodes CASSRSVETQYF. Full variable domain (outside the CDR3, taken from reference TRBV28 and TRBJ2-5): DVKVTQSSRYLVKRTGEKVFLECVQDMDHENMFWYRQDPGLGLRLIYFSYDVKMKEKGDIPEGYSVSREKKERFSLILESASTNQTSMYLCASSRSVETQYFGPGTRLLVL.

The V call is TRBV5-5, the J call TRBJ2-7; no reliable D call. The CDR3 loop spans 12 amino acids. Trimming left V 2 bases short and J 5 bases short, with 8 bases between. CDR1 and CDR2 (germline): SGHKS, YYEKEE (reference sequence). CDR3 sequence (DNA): TGTGCCAGCAGCTTTCTCCCACACGAGCAGTACTTC. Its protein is CASSFLPHEQYF. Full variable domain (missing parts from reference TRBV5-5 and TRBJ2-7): DAGVTQSPTHLIKTRGQQVTLRCSPISGHKSVSWYQQVLGQGPQFIFQYYEKEERGRGNFPDRFSARQFPNYSSELNVNALLLGDSALYLCASSFLPHEQYFGPGTRLTVT.

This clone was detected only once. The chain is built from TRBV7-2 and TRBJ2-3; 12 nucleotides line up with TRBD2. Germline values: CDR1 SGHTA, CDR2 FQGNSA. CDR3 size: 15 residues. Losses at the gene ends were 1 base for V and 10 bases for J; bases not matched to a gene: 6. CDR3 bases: TGTGCCAGCAGCTTAGGATCTAGCGGGGGGGCTTCGCAGTATTTT. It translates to CASSLGSSGGASQYF.

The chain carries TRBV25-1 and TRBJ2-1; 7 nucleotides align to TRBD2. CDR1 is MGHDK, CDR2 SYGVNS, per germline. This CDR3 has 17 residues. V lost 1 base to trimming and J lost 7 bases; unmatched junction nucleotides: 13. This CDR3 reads CASSESLGLGSLNEQFF. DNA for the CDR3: TGTGCCAGCAGTGAATCGCTTGGACTAGGGTCCTTGAATGAGCAGTTCTTC.

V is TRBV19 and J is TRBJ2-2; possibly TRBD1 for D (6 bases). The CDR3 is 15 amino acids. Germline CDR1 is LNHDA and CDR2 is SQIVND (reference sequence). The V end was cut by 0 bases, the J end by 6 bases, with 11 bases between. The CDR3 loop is CASSIEAGVAGELFF. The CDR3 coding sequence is TGTGCCAGTAGTATAGAAGCAGGGGTGGCCGGGGAGCTGTTTTTT.